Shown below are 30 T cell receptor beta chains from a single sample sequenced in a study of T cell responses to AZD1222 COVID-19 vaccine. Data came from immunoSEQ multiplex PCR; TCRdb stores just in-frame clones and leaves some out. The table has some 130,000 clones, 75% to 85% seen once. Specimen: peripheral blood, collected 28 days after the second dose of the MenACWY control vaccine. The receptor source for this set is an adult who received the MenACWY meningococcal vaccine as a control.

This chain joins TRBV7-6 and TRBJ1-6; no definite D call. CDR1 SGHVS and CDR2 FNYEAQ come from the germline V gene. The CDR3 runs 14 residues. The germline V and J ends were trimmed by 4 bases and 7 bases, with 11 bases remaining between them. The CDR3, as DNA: TGTGCCAGCAGCTCGAAAGCCGCGAATTCACCCCTCCACTTT. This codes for CASSSKAANSPLHF.

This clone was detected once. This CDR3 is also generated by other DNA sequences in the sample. The CDR3, as DNA: TGTGCCAGCAGCCCTTTTAATCAGCCCCAGCATTTT. It translates to CASSPFNQPQHF. The rearrangement uses TRBV7-2 and TRBJ1-5; D gene unclear. The germline V and J ends were trimmed by 5 bases and 4 bases, with 6 bases remaining between them. The CDR3 length is 12 residues. Germline lookup yields CDR1 SGHTA and CDR2 FQGNSA.

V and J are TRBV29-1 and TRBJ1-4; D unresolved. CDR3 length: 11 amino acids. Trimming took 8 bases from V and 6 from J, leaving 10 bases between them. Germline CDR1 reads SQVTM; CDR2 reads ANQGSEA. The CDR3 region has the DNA TGCAGCATACGAAGGGATGAAAAACTGTTTTTT. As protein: CSIRRDEKLFF.

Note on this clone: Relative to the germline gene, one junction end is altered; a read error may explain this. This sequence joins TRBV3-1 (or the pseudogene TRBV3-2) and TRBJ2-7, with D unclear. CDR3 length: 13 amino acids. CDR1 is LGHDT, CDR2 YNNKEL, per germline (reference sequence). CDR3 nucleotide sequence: TGTGCCAGCAGCCCGTCGGACGGCAGAGACTCCCACTTC. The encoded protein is CASSPSDGRDSHF.

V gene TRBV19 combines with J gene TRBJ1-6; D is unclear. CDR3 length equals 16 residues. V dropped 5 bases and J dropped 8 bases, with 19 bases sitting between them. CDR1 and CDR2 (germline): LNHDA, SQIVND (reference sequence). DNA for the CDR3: TGTGCCAGTAGTCTAGCCCACGGACGGTTCGATTCACCCCTCCACTTT. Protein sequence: CASSLAHGRFDSPLHF. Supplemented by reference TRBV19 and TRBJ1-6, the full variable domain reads DGGITQSPKYLFRKEGQNVTLSCEQNLNHDAMYWYRQDPGQGLRLIYYSQIVNDFQKGDIAEGYSVSREKKESFPLTVTSAQKNPTAFYLCASSLAHGRFDSPLHFGNGTRLTVT.

The CDR3 region has the DNA TGTGCCACCAGTGATTTTTCCGGCAATCAGCCCCAGCATTTT. This codes for CATSDFSGNQPQHF. The gene calls are TRBV24-1 and TRBJ1-5, with D hard to call. V was shortened by 1 base and J by 2 bases, with 5 bases between the two germline ends. Germline CDR1 KGHDR, CDR2 SFDVKD. The CDR3 sequence is 14 residues long.

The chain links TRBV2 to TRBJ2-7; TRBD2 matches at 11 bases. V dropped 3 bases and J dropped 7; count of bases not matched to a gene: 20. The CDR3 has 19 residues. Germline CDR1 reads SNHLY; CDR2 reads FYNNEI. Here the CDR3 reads CASSEPLGGLAGGGEEQYV. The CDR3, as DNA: TGTGCCAGCAGTGAGCCCTTGGGAGGACTAGCGGGCGGAGGGGAGGAGCAGTACGTC.

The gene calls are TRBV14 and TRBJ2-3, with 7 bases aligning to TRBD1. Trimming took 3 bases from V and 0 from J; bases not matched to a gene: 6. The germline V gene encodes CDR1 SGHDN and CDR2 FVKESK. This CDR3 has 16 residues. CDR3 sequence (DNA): TGTGCCAGCAGCCACCTCGGGACAGCTAGCACAGATACGCAGTATTTT. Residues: CASSHLGTASTDTQYF.

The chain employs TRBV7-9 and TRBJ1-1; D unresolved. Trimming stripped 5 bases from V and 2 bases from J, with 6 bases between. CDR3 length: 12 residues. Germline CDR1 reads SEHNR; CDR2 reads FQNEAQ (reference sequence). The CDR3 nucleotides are TGTGCCAGCAGCCGCGCCAACACTGAAGCTTTCTTT. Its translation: CASSRANTEAFF.

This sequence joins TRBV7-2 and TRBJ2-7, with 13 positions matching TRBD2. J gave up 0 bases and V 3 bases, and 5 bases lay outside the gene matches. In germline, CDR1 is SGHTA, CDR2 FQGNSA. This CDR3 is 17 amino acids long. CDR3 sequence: CASSLGLAGRPSYEQYF. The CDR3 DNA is TGTGCCAGCAGCTTGGGACTAGCGGGACGACCCTCCTACGAGCAGTACTTC.

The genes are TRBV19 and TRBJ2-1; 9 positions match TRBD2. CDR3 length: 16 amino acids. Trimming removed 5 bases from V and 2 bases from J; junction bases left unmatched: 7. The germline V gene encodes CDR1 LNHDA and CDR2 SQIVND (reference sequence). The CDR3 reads CASSLKRGVTYNEQFF. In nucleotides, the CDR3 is TGTGCCAGTAGTCTAAAGCGGGGGGTCACCTACAATGAGCAGTTCTTC.

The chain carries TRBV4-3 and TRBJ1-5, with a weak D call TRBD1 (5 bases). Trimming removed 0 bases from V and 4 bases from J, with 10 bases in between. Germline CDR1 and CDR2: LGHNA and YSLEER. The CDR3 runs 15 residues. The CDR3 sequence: CASSQDLGANQPQHF. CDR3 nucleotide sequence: TGCGCCAGCAGCCAAGATCTAGGGGCTAATCAGCCCCAGCATTTT.

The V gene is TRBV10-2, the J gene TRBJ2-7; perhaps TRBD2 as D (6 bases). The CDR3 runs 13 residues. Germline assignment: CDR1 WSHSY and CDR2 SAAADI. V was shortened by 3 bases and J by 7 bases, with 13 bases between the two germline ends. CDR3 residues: CASSDGTRGEQYV. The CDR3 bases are TGCGCCAGCAGTGATGGGACGCGGGGAGAGCAGTACGTC.

This CDR3 reads CASSSRGGNTGELFF. Written as DNA, the CDR3 is TGTGCCAGCAGTTCGCGGGGGGGAAACACCGGGGAGCTGTTTTTT. This rearrangement joins TRBV27 to TRBJ2-2; the match to TRBD2 covers 9 bases. Germline V gives CDR1 MNHEY, CDR2 SMNVEV (reference sequence). The junction had 2 bases not matched to a gene; V was cut back by 4 bases and J by 2 bases. The CDR3 is 15 amino acids.

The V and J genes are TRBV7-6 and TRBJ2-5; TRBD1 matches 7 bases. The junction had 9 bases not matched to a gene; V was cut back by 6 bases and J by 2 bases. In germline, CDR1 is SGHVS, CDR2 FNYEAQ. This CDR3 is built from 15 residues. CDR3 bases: TGTGCCAGCAGGTTCGGGACAGCCAAGCAAGAGACCCAGTACTTC. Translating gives CASRFGTAKQETQYF.

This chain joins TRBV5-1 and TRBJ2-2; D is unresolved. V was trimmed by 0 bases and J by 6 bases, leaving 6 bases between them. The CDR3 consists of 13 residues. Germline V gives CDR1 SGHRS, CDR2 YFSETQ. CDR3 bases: TGCGCCAGCAGCTTGGTCGTGGCCGGGGAGCTGTTTTTT. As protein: CASSLVVAGELFF.

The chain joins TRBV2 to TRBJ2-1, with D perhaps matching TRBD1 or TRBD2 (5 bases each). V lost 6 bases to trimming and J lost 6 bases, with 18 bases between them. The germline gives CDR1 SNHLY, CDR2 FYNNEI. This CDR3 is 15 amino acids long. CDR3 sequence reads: CASSPGTLPGNEQFF. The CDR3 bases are TGTGCCAGCAGCCCCGGGACCCTACCTGGCAATGAGCAGTTCTTC.

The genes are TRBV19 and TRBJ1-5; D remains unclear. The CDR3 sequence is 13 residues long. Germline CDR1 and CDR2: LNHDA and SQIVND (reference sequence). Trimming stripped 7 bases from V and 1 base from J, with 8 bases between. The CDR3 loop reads CASIGRSNQPQHF. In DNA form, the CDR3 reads TGTGCCAGTATCGGCCGCAGCAATCAGCCCCAGCATTTT.

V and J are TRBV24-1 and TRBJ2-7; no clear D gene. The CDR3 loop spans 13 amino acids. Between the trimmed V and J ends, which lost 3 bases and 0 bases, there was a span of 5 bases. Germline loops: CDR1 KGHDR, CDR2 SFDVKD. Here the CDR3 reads CATSDPHSYEQYF. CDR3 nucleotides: TGTGCCACCAGTGATCCGCACTCCTACGAGCAGTACTTC.

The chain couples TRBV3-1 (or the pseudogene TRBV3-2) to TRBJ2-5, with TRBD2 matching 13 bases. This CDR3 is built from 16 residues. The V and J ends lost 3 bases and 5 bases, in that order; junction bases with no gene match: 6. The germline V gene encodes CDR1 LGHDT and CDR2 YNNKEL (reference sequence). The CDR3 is CASSQQLAGGLETQYF. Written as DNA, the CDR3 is TGTGCCAGCAGCCAGCAACTAGCGGGGGGGCTGGAGACCCAGTACTTC.

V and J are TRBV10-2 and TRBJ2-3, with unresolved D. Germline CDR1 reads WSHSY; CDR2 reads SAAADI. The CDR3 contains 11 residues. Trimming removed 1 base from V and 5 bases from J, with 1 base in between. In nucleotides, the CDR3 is TGCGCCAGCAGTGAGTTAGATACGCAGTATTTT. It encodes CASSELDTQYF.

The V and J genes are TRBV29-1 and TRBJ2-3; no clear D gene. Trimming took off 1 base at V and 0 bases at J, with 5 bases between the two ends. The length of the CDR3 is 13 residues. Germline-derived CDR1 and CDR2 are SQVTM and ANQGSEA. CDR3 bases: TGCAGCGTTGAAGGCGGAAGCACAGATACGCAGTATTTT. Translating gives CSVEGGSTDTQYF.

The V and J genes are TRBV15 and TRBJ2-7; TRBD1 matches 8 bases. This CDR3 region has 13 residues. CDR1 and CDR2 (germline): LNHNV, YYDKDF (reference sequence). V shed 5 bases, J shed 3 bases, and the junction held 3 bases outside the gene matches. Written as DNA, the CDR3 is TGTGCCACCAGCGGGACAGGCGACTACGAGCAGTACTTC. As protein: CATSGTGDYEQYF. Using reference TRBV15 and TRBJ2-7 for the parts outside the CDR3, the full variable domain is DAMVIQNPRYQVTQFGKPVTLSCSQTLNHNVMYWYQQKSSQAPKLLFHYYDKDFNNEADTPDNFQSRRPNTSFCFLDIRSPGLGDTAMYLCATSGTGDYEQYFGPGTRLTVT.

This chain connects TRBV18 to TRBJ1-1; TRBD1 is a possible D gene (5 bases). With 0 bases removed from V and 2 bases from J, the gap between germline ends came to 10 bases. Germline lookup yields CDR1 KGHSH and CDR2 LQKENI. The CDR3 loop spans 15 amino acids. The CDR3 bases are TGTGCCAGCTCACCACCGAATGGGGGTAACACTGAAGCTTTCTTT. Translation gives CASSPPNGGNTEAFF.

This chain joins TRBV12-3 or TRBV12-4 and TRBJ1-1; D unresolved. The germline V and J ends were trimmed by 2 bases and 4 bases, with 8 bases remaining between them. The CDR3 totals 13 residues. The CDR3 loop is CASSLKGSTEAFF. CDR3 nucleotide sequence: TGTGCCAGCAGTTTAAAAGGCTCCACTGAAGCTTTCTTT.

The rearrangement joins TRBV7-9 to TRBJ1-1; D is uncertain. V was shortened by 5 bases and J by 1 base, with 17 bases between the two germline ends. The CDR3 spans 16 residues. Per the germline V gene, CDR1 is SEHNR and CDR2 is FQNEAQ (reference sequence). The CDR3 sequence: CASSPLLADPNTEAFF. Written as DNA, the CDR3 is TGTGCCAGCAGCCCCCTCCTCGCGGACCCGAACACTGAAGCTTTCTTT.

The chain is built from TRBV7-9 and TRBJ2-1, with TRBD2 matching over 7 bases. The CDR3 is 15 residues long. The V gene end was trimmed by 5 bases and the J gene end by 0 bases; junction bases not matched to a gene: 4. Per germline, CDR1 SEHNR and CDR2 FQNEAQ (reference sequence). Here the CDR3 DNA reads TGTGCCAGCAGCCCAGGCGGGAGCTCCTACAATGAGCAGTTCTTC. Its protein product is CASSPGGSSYNEQFF. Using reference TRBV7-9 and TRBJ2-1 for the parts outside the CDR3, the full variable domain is DTGVSQNPRHKITKRGQNVTFRCDPISEHNRLYWYRQTLGQGPEFLTYFQNEAQLEKSRLLSDRFSAERPKGSFSTLEIQRTEQGDSAMYLCASSPGGSSYNEQFFGPGTRLTVL.

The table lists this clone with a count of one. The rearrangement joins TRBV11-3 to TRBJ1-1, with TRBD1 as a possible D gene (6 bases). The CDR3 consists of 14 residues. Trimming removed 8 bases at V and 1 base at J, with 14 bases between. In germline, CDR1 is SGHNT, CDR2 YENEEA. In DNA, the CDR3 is TGTGCCAGCCGGGACAATTACTGGAACACTGAAGCTTTCTTT. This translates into CASRDNYWNTEAFF.

This CDR3 is CASSGFGGYTF. The CDR3 nucleotides are TGTGCCAGCTCTGGGTTCGGTGGCTACACCTTC. J is TRBJ1-2 and V is TRBV2, with D uncertain. Germline assignment: CDR1 SNHLY and CDR2 FYNNEI. V lost 8 bases to trimming and J lost 7 bases, with 11 bases between them. This CDR3 has 11 amino acids.

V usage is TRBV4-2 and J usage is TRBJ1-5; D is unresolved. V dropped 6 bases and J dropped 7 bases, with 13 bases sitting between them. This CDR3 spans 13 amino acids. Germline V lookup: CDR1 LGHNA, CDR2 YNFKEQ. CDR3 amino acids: CASRARPNQPQHF. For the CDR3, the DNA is TGTGCCAGCAGAGCTAGACCCAACCAGCCCCAGCATTTT.